This T cell receptor (beta chain) was retrieved from a study of blood T cell repertoires in COVID-19. In germline, CDR1 is SNHLY, CDR2 FYNNEI. The CDR3 loop spans 16 amino acids. The ends lost 4 bases at V and 1 base at J; junction bases unmatched: 6. Per the original methods: Reference gene primers were amplified, and this amplification served to estimate nucleated cell counts. Data came from immunoSEQ multiplex PCR; TCRdb stores just in-frame clones and leaves some out. D and trimming come from the DNA, and the V and J calls and clone size come from that table. Altogether around 190,000 clones are present, 85% to 90% being singletons, with the ten largest covering roughly 7.7%.

The sample was peripheral blood. V and J are TRBV2 and TRBJ2-1, with 8 bases fitting TRBD2. This TCR came from a woman aged 55-70 years with acute or convalescent COVID-19. DNA for the CDR3: TGTGCCAGCAGTGCGGCGGGCGGGGGGTCCTACAATGAGCAGTTCTTC. Protein: CASSAAGGGSYNEQFF.